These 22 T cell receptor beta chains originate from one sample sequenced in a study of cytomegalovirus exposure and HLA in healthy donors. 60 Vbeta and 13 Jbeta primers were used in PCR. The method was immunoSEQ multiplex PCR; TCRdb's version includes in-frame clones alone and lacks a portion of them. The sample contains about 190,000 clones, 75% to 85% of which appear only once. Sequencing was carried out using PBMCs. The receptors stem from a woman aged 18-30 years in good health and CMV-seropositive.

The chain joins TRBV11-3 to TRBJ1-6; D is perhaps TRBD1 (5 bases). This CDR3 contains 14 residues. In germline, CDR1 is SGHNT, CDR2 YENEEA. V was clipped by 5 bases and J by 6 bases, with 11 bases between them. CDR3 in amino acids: CASSPNRGNSPLHF. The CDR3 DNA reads TGTGCCAGCAGCCCTAATAGGGGTAATTCACCCCTCCACTTT.

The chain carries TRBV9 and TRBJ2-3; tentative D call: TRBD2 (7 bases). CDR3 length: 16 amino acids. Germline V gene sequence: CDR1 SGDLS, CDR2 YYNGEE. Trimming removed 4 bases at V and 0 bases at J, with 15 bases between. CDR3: CASSMRGGASTDTQYF. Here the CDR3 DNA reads TGTGCCAGCAGCATGAGGGGGGGGGCTAGCACAGATACGCAGTATTTT.

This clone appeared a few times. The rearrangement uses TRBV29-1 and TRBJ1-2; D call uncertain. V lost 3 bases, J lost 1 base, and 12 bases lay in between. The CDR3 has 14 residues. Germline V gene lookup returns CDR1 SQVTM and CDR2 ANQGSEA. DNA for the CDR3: TGCAGCGTTGATTTTGGCAGATTTAACTATGGCTACACCTTC. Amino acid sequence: CSVDFGRFNYGYTF.

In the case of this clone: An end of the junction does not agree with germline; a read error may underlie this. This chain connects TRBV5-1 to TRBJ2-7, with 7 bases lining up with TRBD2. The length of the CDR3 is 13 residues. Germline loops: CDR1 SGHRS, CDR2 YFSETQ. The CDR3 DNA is TGCGCCAGCAGCTTTTTGCGGGACTACGGGCAGTACTTC. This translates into CASSFLRDYGQYF.

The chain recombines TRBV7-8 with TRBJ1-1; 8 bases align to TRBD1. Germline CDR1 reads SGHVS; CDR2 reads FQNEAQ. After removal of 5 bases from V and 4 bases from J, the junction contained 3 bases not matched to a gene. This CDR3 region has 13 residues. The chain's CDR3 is CASSTTGGTEAFF. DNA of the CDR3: TGTGCCAGCAGCACCACAGGGGGCACTGAAGCTTTCTTT.

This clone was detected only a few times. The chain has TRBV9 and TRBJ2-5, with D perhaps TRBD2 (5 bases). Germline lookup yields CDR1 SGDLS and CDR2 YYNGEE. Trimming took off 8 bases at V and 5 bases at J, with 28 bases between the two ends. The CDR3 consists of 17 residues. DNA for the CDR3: TGTGCCAGACCCCTTAATTTAGGCATGAGGGTTGGGGAGACCCAGTACTTC. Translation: CARPLNLGMRVGETQYF. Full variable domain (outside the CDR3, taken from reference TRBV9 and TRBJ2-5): DSGVTQTPKHLITATGQRVTLRCSPRSGDLSVYWYQQSLDQGLQFLIQYYNGEERAKGNILERFSAQQFPDLHSELNLSSLELGDSALYFCARPLNLGMRVGETQYFGPGTRLLVL.

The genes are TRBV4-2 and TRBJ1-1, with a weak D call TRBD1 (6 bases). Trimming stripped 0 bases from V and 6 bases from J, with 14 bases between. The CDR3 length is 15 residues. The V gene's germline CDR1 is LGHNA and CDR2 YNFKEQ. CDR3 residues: CASSQDWGGLAEAFF. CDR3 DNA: TGTGCCAGCAGCCAAGATTGGGGGGGCCTGGCTGAAGCTTTCTTT.

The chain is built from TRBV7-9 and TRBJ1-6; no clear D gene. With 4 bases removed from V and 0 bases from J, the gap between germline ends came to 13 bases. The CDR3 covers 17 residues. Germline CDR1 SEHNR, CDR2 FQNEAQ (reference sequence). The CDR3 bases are TGTGCCAGCAGCTCCCCCCGGGGTAGCTCCTATAATTCACCCCTCCACTTT. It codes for CASSSPRGSSYNSPLHF.

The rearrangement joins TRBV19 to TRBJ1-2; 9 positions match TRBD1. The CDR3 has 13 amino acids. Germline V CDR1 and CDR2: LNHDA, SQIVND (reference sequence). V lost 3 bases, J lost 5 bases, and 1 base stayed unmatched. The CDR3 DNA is TGTGCCAGTAGTATCGGGACAGGGTATGGCTACACCTTC. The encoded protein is CASSIGTGYGYTF.

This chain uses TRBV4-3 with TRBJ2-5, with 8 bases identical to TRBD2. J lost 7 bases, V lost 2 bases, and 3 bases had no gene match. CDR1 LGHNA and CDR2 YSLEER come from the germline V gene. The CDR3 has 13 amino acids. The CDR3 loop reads CASSQIGGGTQYF. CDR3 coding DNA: TGCGCCAGCAGCCAAATCGGGGGGGGGACCCAGTACTTC.

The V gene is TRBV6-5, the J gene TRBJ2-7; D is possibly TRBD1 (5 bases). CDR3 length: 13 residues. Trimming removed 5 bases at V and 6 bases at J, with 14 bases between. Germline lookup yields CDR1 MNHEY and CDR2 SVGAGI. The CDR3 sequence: CASSKLQGVEQYV. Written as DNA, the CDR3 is TGTGCCAGCAGTAAATTGCAGGGTGTCGAGCAGTACGTC.

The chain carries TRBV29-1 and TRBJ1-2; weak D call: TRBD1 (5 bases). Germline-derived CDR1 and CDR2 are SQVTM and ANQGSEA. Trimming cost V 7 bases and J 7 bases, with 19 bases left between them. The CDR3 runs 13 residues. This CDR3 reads CSAGPGDSFGYTF. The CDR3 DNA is TGCAGCGCAGGGCCGGGAGATAGCTTTGGCTACACCTTC.

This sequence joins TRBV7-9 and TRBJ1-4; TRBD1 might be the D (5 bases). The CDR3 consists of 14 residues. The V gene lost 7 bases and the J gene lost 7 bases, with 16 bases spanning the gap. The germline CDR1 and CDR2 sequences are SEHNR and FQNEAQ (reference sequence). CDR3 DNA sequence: TGTGCCAGCAAAGCGTTAGGGGAAAGTGAAAAACTGTTTTTT. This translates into CASKALGESEKLFF.

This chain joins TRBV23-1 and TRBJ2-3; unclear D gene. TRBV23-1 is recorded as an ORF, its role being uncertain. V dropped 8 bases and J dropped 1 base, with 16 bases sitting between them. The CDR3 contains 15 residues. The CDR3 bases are TGCGCCAGCGACCTTCCCGGGTCGGGCACAGATACGCAGTATTTT. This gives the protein CASDLPGSGTDTQYF.

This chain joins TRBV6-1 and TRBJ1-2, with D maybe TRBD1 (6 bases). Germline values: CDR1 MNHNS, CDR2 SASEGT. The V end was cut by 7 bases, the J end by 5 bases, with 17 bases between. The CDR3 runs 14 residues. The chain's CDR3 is CASTFTGNGYGYTF. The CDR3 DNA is TGTGCCAGCACCTTTACAGGGAATGGATATGGCTACACCTTC.

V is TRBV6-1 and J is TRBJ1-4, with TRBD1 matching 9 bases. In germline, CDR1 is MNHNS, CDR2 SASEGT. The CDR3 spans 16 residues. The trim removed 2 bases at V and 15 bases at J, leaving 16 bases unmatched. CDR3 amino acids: CASSEPDRDRDERVFF. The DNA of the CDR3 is TGTGCCAGCAGTGAACCAGACCGGGACAGGGACGAAAGGGTGTTTTTT.

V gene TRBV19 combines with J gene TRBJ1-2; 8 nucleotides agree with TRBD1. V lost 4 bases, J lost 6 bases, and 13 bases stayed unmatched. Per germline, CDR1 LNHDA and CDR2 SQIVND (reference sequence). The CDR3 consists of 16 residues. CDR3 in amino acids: CASSRGQGAIVHGYTF. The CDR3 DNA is TGTGCCAGTAGTAGGGGCCAGGGGGCGATCGTGCATGGCTACACCTTC.

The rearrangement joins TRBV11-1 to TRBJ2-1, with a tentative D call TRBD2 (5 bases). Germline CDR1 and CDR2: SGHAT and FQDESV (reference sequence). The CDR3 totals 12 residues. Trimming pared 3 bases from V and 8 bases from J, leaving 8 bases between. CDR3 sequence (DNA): TGTGCCAGCAGCTTTGCGGGCGATGAGCAGTTCTTC. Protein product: CASSFAGDEQFF.

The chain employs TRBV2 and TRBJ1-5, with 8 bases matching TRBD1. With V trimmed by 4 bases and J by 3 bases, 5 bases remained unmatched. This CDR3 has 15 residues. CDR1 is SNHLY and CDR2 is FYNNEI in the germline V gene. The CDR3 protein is CASSGGTGFNQPQHF. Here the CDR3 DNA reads TGTGCCAGCAGTGGCGGGACAGGTTTCAATCAGCCCCAGCATTTT.

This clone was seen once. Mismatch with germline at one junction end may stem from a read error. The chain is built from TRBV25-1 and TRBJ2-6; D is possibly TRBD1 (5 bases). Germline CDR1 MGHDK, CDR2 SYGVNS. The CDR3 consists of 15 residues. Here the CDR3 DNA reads TGTGCCAGCAGTGCCGATTCCCCTGGGGCCAACGGCCTGACTTTC. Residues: CASSADSPGANGLTF. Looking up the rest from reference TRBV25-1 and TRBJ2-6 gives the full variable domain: EADIYQTPRYLVIGTGKKITLECSQTMGHDKMYWYQQDPGMELHLIHYSYGVNSTEKGDLSSESTVSRIRTEHFPLTLESARPSHTSQYLCASSADSPGANGLTFGAGSRLTVL.

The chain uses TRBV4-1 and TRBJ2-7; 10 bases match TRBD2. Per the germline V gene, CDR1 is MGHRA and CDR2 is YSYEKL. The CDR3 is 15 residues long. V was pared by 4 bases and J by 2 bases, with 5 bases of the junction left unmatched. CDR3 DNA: TGCGCCAGCAGCCCCACTAGCGGGGCAACCTACGAGCAGTACGTC. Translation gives CASSPTSGATYEQYV.

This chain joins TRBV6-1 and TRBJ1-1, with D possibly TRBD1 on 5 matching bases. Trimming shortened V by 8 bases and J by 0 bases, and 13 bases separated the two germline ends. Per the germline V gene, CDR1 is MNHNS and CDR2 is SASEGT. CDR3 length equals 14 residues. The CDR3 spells CASRGDFMNTEAFF. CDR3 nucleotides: TGTGCCAGCCGGGGGGATTTCATGAACACTGAAGCTTTCTTT.